Below, one TCR beta chain is given with its context. These data originate in a study of blood T cell repertoires in COVID-19. As for the study in general: Donors in the United States, Italy and Spain gave samples during acute or convalescent COVID-19. Sources were T cells, B-cell-depleted T cells, or PBMCs; the material itself was cDNA or gDNA.

Trimming removed 6 bases from V and 0 bases from J, with 14 bases in between. There are 15 residues in the CDR3. CDR1 is SGHAT and CDR2 is FQNNGV in the germline V gene. As handled by the study authors: Researchers report that nucleated cell counts were estimated from reference gene primer amplification. TCRdb's copy holds only in-frame clones and misses some; the assay was immunoSEQ multiplex PCR. D and trimming come from the DNA, and the V and J calls and clone size come from that table. The sample lists about 100,000 clones; 80% were seen once. The sequence was collected from a man between 65 and 85 years old with active or convalescent COVID-19. Sequences were obtained from peripheral blood. This chain links TRBV11-2 with TRBJ2-5, with a tentative D call TRBD1 (5 bases). CDR3 nucleotide sequence: TGTGCCAGCAGGCCCCTAGGGGCAAACCAAGAGACCCAGTACTTC. Protein: CASRPLGANQETQYF.